Sequencing of this T cell receptor (beta chain) was carried out in a study of shared clonotypes between healthy human individuals. Study as a whole: Researchers assigned three CD4 naive, three CD4 memory, two CD8 naive and one CD8 memory plate to each donor. The study, taken as a whole, reports: Genetic and exposure-history diversity was limited by the small donor number. Generation probabilities of non-shared clonotypes were lower (relative to those shared by all four donors). Rarefaction curves obtained for sorted subsets showed sequencing incomplete despite large depth.

The method was immunoSEQ multiplex PCR; TCRdb's version includes in-frame clones alone and lacks a portion of them. The repertoire consists of hundreds of thousands of clones, with around 97% occurring once and the leading ten covering less than 0.065%. This clone was seen only a few times. Its antigen remains unknown. This CDR3 has 11 amino acids. In germline, CDR1 is MDHEN, CDR2 SYDVKM. V lost 5 bases and J 4 bases, leaving 5 bases between the germline ends. This clonotype was obtained from a woman in her thirties in good health. The genes are TRBV28 and TRBJ1-2; no firm D call. The sample was naive CD4+ T cells sorted from blood. Subset given: CD45RA+ positively selected. CDR3 protein: CASSRPYGYTF. The CDR3, as DNA: TGTGCCAGCAGTCGCCCCTATGGCTACACCTTC.